The clone carrying this TCR beta chain was found a few times. Antigen unknown. These data are taken from a study of beta chain features in type 1 diabetes. Study-level points and caveats: Type 1 diabetes patients showed a moderate but significant shortening of TCRB CDR3s in all four CD4+ subsets.

The germline V gene encodes CDR1 MDHEN and CDR2 SYDVKM. V was shortened by 6 bases and J by 0 bases, with 18 bases between the two germline ends. The CDR3 is made up of 16 amino acids. All of the isolated RNA was reverse transcribed, so expressed TCRB transcripts were sequenced. Profiling relied on immunoSEQ multiplex PCR, and the TCRdb table lists in-frame clones only, not all of them. The sample holds 640,000 or so clones, about 14% seen once. Sequenced: naive CD4+ T cells from blood. This TCR was sampled from a young man with type 1 diabetes. The genes are TRBV28 and TRBJ2-7; no firm D call. The CDR3: CASSPIGQASSYEQYF. CDR3 in DNA: TGTGCCAGCAGCCCAATCGGGCAGGCCAGCTCCTACGAGCAGTACTTC.